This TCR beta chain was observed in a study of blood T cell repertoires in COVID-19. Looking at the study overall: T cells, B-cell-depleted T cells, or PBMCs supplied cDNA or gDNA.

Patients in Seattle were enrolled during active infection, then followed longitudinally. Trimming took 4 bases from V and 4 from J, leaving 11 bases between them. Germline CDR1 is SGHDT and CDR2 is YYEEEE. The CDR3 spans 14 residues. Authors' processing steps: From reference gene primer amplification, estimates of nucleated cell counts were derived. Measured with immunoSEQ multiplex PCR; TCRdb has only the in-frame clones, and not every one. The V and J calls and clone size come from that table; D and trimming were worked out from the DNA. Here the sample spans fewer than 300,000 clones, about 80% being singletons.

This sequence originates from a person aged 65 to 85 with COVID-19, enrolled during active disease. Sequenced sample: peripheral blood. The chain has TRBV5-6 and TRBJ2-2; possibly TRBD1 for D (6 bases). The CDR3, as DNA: TGTGCCAGCAGCCTCGGACAGTCCACCGGGGAGCTGTTTTTT. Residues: CASSLGQSTGELFF.